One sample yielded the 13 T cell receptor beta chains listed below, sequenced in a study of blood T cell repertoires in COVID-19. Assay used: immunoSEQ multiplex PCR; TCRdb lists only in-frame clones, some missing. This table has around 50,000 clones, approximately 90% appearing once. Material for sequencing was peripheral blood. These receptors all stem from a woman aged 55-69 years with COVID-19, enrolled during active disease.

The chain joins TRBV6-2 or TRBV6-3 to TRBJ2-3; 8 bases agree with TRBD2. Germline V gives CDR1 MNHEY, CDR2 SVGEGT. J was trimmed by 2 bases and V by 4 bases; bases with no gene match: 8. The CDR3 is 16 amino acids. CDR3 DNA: TGTGCCAGCAGTTTGACTAGCGACACACACACAGATACGCAGTATTTT. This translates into CASSLTSDTHTDTQYF.

CDR3 in DNA: TGCGCCAGCAGTCCCCTGCTACCAGCGGGAGCCCTCAGGCAGTACTTC. Its translation: CASSPLLPAGALRQYF. The rearrangement uses TRBV10-1 and TRBJ2-7, with 8 nucleotides matching TRBD2. The CDR3 is made up of 16 amino acids. CDR1 is WNHNN and CDR2 is SYGVQD in the germline V gene (reference sequence). J gave up 9 bases and V 5 bases, and 18 bases lay outside the gene matches.

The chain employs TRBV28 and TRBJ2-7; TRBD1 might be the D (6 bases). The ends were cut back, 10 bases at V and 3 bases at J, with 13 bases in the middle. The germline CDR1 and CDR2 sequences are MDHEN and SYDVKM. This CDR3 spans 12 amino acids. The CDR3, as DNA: TGTGCCACCTCTAGGGGGAACTACGAGCAGTACTTC. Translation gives CATSRGNYEQYF.

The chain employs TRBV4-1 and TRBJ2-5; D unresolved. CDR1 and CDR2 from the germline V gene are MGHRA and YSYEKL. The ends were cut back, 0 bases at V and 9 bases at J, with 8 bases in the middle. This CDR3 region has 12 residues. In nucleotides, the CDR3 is TGCGCCAGCAGCCAAGATGACCGGGCCCAGTACTTC. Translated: CASSQDDRAQYF.

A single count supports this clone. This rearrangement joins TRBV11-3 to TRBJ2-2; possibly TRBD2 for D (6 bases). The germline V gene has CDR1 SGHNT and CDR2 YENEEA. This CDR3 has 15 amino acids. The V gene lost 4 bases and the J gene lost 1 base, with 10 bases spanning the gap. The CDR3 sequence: CASSCPGENTGELFF. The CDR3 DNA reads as TGTGCCAGCAGCTGTCCGGGGGAGAACACCGGGGAGCTGTTTTTT. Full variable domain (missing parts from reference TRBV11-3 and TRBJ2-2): EAGVVQSPRYKIIEKKQPVAFWCNPISGHNTLYWYLQNLGQGPELLIRYENEEAVDDSQLPKDRFSAERLKGVDSTLKIQPAELGDSAVYLCASSCPGENTGELFFGEGSRLTVL.

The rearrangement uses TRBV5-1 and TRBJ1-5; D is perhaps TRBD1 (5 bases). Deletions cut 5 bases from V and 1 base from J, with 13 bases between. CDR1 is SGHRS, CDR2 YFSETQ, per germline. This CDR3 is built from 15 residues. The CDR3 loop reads CASRRDGSSNQPQHF. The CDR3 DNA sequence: TGCGCCAGCAGGAGGGACGGGAGCAGCAATCAGCCCCAGCATTTT.

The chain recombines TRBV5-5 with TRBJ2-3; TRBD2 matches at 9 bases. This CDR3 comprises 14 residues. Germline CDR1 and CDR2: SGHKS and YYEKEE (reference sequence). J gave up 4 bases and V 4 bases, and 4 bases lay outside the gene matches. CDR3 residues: CASSLGLASDTQYF. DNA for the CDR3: TGTGCCAGCAGCCTGGGACTAGCTTCAGATACGCAGTATTTT. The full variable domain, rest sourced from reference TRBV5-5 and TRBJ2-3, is DAGVTQSPTHLIKTRGQQVTLRCSPISGHKSVSWYQQVLGQGPQFIFQYYEKEERGRGNFPDRFSARQFPNYSSELNVNALLLGDSALYLCASSLGLASDTQYFGPGTRLTVL.

The CDR3 DNA reads TGTGCCAGCAGTTCCGGGAGAGACACCGGGGAGCTGTTTTTT. Translated: CASSSGRDTGELFF. The V and J genes are TRBV6-2 or TRBV6-3 and TRBJ2-2; D may be TRBD2 (6 bases). Germline V gene data show CDR1 as MNHEY and CDR2 as SVGEGT. The CDR3 is 14 residues long. V was shortened by 4 bases and J by 3 bases, with 9 bases between the two germline ends.

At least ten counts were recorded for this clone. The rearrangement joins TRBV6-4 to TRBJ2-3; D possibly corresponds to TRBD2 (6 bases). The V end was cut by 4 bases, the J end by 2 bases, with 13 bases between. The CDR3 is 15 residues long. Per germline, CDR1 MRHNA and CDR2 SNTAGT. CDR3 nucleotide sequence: TGTGCCAGCAGTGTCATGGCGGGAACCACAGATACGCAGTATTTT. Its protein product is CASSVMAGTTDTQYF.

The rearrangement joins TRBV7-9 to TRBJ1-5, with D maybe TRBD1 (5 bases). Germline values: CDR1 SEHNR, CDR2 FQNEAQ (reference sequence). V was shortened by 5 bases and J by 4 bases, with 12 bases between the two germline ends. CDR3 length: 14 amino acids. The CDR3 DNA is TGTGCCAGCAGCCTCATGGGGGGAAATCAGCCCCAGCATTTT. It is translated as CASSLMGGNQPQHF.

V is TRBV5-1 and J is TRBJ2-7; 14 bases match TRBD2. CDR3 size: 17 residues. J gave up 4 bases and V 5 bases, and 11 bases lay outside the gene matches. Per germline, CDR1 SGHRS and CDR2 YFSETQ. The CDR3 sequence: CASSLMGLAGVGYEQYF. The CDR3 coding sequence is TGCGCCAGCAGTCTAATGGGACTAGCGGGAGTAGGGTACGAGCAGTACTTC. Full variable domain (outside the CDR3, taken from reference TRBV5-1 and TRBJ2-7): KAGVTQTPRYLIKTRGQQVTLSCSPISGHRSVSWYQQTPGQGLQFLFEYFSETQRNKGNFPGRFSGRQFSNSRSEMNVSTLELGDSALYLCASSLMGLAGVGYEQYFGPGTRLTVT.

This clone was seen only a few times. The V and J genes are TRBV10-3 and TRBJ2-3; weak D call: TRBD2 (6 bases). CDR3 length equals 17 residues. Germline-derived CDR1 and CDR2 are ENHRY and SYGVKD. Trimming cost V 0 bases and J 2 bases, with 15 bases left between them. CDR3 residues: CAISESWLAENTDTQYF. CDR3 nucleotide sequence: TGTGCCATCAGTGAGTCGTGGTTAGCGGAGAACACAGATACGCAGTATTTT.

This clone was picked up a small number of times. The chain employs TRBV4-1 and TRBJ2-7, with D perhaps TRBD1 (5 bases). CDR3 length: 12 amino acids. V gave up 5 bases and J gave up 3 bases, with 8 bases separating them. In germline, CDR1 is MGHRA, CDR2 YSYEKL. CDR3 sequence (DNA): TGCGCCAGCAGCGGAGACAGCTACGAGCAGTACTTC. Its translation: CASSGDSYEQYF.